Below, 2 T cell receptor beta chains from the same sample are listed, as sequenced in a study of T cells after yellow fever vaccination. TCRdb reprocessed the 5' RACE reads with MiXCR, giving one entry per CDR3 protein. Of some 320,000 distinct CDR3 sequences in the sample, 3.5% to 4.5% were seen once. The sequences come from PBMCs, collected 15 days after the yellow fever booster vaccination. The receptors shown here come from a man between 18 and 29 years old who received the YFV17D yellow fever vaccine.

In its sample, this clonotype was seen many times. The V call is TRBV4-1, the J call TRBJ2-3; TRBD2 might be the D (6 bases). Germline CDR1 MGHRA, CDR2 YSYEKL. Deletions cut 1 base from V and 0 bases from J, with 8 bases between. This CDR3 has 15 amino acids. DNA for the CDR3: TGCGCCAGCAGCCAAGCGGGACTCAGCACAGATACGCAGTATTTT. Its protein is CASSQAGLSTDTQYF.

The chain is built from TRBV7-2 and TRBJ1-3, with D possibly TRBD1 on 5 matching bases. Trimming removed 4 bases at V and 3 bases at J, with 10 bases between. The germline gives CDR1 SGHTA, CDR2 FQGNSA. This CDR3 has 14 residues. CDR3 residues: CASSYRRSGNTIYF. CDR3 in DNA: TGTGCCAGCAGCTACAGGAGGAGTGGAAACACCATATATTTT.